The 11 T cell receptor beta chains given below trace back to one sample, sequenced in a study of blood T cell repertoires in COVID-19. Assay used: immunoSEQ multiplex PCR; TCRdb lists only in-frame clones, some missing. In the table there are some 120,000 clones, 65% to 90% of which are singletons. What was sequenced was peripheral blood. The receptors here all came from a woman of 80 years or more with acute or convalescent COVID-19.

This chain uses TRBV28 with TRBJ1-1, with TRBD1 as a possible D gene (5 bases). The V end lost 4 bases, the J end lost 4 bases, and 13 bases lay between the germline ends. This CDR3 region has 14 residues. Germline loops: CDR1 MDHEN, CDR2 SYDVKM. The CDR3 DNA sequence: TGTGCCAGCAGTTCCCCTGGGGGAGGCACTGAAGCTTTCTTT. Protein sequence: CASSSPGGGTEAFF.

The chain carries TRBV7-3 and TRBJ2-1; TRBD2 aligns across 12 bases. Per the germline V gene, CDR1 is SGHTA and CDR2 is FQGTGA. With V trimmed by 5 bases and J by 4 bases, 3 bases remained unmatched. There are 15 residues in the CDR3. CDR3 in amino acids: CASSPLAGGYNEQFF. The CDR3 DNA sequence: TGTGCCAGCAGCCCACTAGCGGGGGGATACAATGAGCAGTTCTTC.

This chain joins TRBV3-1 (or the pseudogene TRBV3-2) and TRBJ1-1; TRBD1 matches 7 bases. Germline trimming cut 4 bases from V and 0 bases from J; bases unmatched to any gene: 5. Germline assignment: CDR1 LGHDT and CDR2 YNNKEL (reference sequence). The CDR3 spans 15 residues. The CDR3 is CASSPVTGMNTEAFF. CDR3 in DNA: TGTGCCAGCAGCCCCGTGACAGGGATGAACACTGAAGCTTTCTTT.

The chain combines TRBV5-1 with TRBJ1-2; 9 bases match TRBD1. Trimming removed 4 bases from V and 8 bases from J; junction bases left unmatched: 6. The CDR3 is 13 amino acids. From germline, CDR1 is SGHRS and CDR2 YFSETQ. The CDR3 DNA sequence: TGCGCCAGCAGCCCGGGACAGGGACGAGGCTACACCTTC. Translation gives CASSPGQGRGYTF.

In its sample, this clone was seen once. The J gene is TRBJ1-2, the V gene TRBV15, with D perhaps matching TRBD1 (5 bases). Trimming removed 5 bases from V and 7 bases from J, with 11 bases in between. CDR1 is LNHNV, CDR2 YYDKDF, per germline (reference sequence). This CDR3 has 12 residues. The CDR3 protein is CATSGGAIGYTF. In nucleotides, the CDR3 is TGTGCCACCAGCGGAGGGGCTATTGGCTACACCTTC.

As DNA, the CDR3 is TGTGCCAGCAGTTCCACGGGAGACACTGAAGCTTTCTTT. As protein: CASSSTGDTEAFF. The rearrangement links TRBV12-3 or TRBV12-4 to TRBJ1-1; D call uncertain. The V gene lost 4 bases and the J gene lost 3 bases, with 9 bases spanning the gap. The CDR3 is made up of 13 amino acids.

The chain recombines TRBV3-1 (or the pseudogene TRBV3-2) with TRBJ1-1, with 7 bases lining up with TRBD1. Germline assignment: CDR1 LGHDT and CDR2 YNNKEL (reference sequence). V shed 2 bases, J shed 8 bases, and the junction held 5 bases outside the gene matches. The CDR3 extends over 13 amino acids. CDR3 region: CASSQIYRGEAFF. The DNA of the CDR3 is TGTGCCAGCAGCCAAATATACAGGGGAGAAGCTTTCTTT.

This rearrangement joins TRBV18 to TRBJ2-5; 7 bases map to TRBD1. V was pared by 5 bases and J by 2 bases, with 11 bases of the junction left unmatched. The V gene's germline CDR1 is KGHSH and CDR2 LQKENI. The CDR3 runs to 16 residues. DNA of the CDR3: TGTGCCAGCTCATTGGGTTGGGGGACAGCACAAGAGACCCAGTACTTC. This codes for CASSLGWGTAQETQYF. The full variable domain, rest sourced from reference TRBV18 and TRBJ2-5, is NAGVMQNPRHLVRRRGQEARLRCSPMKGHSHVYWYRQLPEEGLKFMVYLQKENIIDESGMPKERFSAEFPKEGPSILRIQQVVRGDSAAYFCASSLGWGTAQETQYFGPGTRLLVL.

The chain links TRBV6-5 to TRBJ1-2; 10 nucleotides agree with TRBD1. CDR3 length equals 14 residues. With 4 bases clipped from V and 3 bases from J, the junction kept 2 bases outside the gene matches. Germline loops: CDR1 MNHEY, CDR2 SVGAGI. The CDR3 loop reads CASSLTGGDYGYTF. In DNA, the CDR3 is TGTGCCAGCAGTTTGACAGGGGGCGACTATGGCTACACCTTC.

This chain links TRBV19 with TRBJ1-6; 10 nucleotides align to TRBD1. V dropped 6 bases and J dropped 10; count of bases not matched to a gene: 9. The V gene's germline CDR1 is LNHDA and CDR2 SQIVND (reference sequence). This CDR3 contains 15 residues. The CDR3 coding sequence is TGTGCCAGTAGCCAGGGACAGGGGTTCTTCTCACCCCTCCACTTT. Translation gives CASSQGQGFFSPLHF.

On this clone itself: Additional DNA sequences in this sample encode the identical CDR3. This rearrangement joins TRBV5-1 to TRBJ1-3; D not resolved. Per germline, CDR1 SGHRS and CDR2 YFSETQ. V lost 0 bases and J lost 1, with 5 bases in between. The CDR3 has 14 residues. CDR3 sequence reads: CASSLGESGNTIYF. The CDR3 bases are TGCGCCAGCAGCTTGGGCGAATCTGGAAACACCATATATTTT.